The 15 T cell receptor beta chains reported below all come from one sample, sequenced in a study of shared clonotypes between healthy human individuals. The protocol was immunoSEQ multiplex PCR, while the TCRdb copy is restricted to in-frame clones and leaves out a portion. Of over a million clones in the sample, around 78% are singletons; the top ten hold approximately 0.56%. Sequencing used memory CD4+ T cells from PBMCs. Noted subset: CD45RA-negative fraction. All receptors derive from a man aged 18 to 29 in good health. Some clones in this sample may be carry-over from other donors' samples.

The rearrangement joins TRBV7-2 to TRBJ2-7; D not certain. V lost 2 bases and J 0 bases, leaving 8 bases between the germline ends. This CDR3 has 14 amino acids. Per germline, CDR1 SGHTA and CDR2 FQGNSA. CDR3 coding DNA: TGTGCCAGCAGCTTAAGGGCGGACTCCTACGAGCAGTACTTC. Translating gives CASSLRADSYEQYF.

In this sample, this clone turned up once. The chain employs TRBV5-4 and TRBJ2-3; the D is unclear. The CDR3 sequence is 16 residues long. Germline V CDR1 and CDR2: SGHNT, YYREEE (reference sequence). V was clipped by 4 bases and J by 0 bases, with 15 bases between them. The CDR3 DNA is TGTGCCAGCAGCCCAAGATCGGGCAGCAGCACAGATACGCAGTATTTT. Translation gives CASSPRSGSSTDTQYF.

The chain's CDR3 is CASSLNSLVATDTQYF. Here the CDR3 DNA reads TGTGCCAGCAGCTTAAATTCGCTAGTCGCTACAGATACGCAGTATTTT. V is TRBV7-2 and J is TRBJ2-3, with D hard to call. V was shortened by 2 bases and J by 3 bases, with 15 bases between the two germline ends. This CDR3 has 16 residues. CDR1 and CDR2 from the germline V gene are SGHTA and FQGNSA.

This clone was counted only a few times. This chain uses TRBV7-9 with TRBJ2-7; D possibly corresponds to TRBD2 (5 bases). With 3 bases removed from V and 0 bases from J, the gap between germline ends came to 12 bases. The germline gives CDR1 SEHNR, CDR2 FQNEAQ (reference sequence). There are 15 residues in the CDR3. CDR3 sequence: CASSFGLKSSYEQYF. The CDR3, as DNA: TGTGCCAGCAGCTTTGGACTCAAGAGCTCCTACGAGCAGTACTTC.

For the CDR3, the DNA is TGTGCCTGGAGTTGGAATTCCGGGACAGAAGAGACCCAGTACTTC. Encoded protein: CAWSWNSGTEETQYF. The chain has TRBV30 and TRBJ2-5; 7 nucleotides agree with TRBD1. The CDR3 consists of 15 residues. CDR1 is GTSNPN and CDR2 is SVGIG in the germline V gene (reference sequence). The junction had 9 bases not matched to a gene; V was cut back by 2 bases and J by 3 bases.

The chain links TRBV7-2 to TRBJ2-7; 7 bases align to TRBD1. The trim removed 2 bases at V and 6 bases at J, leaving 7 bases unmatched. CDR3 length equals 14 residues. The germline CDR1 and CDR2 sequences are SGHTA and FQGNSA. The CDR3: CASSLYRGRGEQYF. DNA of the CDR3: TGTGCCAGCAGCTTATACAGGGGCCGTGGCGAGCAGTACTTC. The variable domain in full, with the rest retrieved from reference TRBV7-2 and TRBJ2-7, is GAGVSQSPSNKVTEKGKDVELRCDPISGHTALYWYRQSLGQGLEFLIYFQGNSAPDKSGLPSDRFSAERTGGSVSTLTIQRTQQEDSAVYLCASSLYRGRGEQYFGPGTRLTVT.

V gene TRBV28 combines with J gene TRBJ2-2; 7 positions match TRBD1. Unmatched junction bases numbered 2, after V lost 4 bases and J lost 0 bases. Looked up from germline, CDR1 is MDHEN and CDR2 is SYDVKM. The CDR3 extends over 15 amino acids. The CDR3 bases are TGTGCCAGCAGTTCAACAGGGGCGAACACCGGGGAGCTGTTTTTT. It translates to CASSSTGANTGELFF.

This clone was recorded only once. This chain joins TRBV28 and TRBJ2-3; the match to TRBD2 covers 8 bases. The CDR3 totals 15 residues. CDR1 and CDR2 (germline): MDHEN, SYDVKM. The V and J ends lost 4 bases and 3 bases, in that order; junction bases with no gene match: 6. CDR3 DNA: TGTGCCAGCAGTTCTACGGGGGGGAGGACAGATACGCAGTATTTT. This sequence encodes CASSSTGGRTDTQYF. The whole variable domain, remainder taken from reference TRBV28 and TRBJ2-3, is DVKVTQSSRYLVKRTGEKVFLECVQDMDHENMFWYRQDPGLGLRLIYFSYDVKMKEKGDIPEGYSVSREKKERFSLILESASTNQTSMYLCASSSTGGRTDTQYFGPGTRLTVL.

V is TRBV27 and J is TRBJ1-2; 7 positions agree with TRBD1. The CDR3 consists of 15 residues. CDR1 MNHEY and CDR2 SMNVEV come from the germline V gene (reference sequence). The ends lost 3 bases at V and 3 bases at J; junction bases unmatched: 7. The CDR3 DNA follows: TGTGCCAGCAGTTTCTATCTAGGGACAGACTATGGCTACACCTTC. Translated: CASSFYLGTDYGYTF.

Points on this clone: The identical CDR3 is also encoded by other nucleotide sequences in the sample. This sequence joins TRBV5-1 and TRBJ1-5; D not resolved. The V and J ends lost 0 bases and 6 bases respectively, with 7 bases between them. The CDR3 has 13 amino acids. CDR1 and CDR2 from the germline V gene are SGHRS and YFSETQ. The CDR3 DNA follows: TGCGCCAGCAGCTTGGGGGCCTCTCAGCCCCAGCATTTT. Protein product: CASSLGASQPQHF.

For this clone: Other DNA sequences in the same sample also yield this CDR3. The rearrangement joins TRBV9 to TRBJ1-1; TRBD1 might be the D (6 bases). V lost 1 base and J 1 base, leaving 8 bases between the germline ends. Germline V gives CDR1 SGDLS, CDR2 YYNGEE. This CDR3 region has 14 residues. CDR3 in DNA: TGTGCCAGCAGCGTAACAGGGTCGAACACTGAAGCTTTCTTT. Amino acid sequence: CASSVTGSNTEAFF.

The chain combines TRBV30 with TRBJ1-4; tentatively, D is TRBD1 (5 bases). The CDR3 loop spans 15 amino acids. V lost 0 bases to trimming and J lost 8 bases, with 16 bases between them. Germline V gives CDR1 GTSNPN, CDR2 SVGIG (reference sequence). CDR3 loop: CAWSVRGAPREKLFF. Here the CDR3 DNA reads TGTGCCTGGAGTGTACGCGGGGCCCCGCGGGAAAAACTGTTTTTT.

This clone appeared once. V usage is TRBV4-3 and J usage is TRBJ2-5; D might be TRBD2 (5 bases). The CDR3 consists of 15 residues. Germline V CDR1 and CDR2: LGHNA, YSLEER. The V and J ends lost 0 bases and 3 bases respectively, with 11 bases between them. The CDR3 is CASSQDGRAEETQYF. CDR3 coding DNA: TGCGCCAGCAGCCAAGATGGGAGAGCGGAAGAGACCCAGTACTTC.

J is TRBJ2-5 and V is TRBV30; 7 bases are a match to TRBD1. The J call could be wrong; TRBJ2-7 is a better fit for the DNA end. The CDR3 length is 12 residues. Per the germline V gene, CDR1 is GTSNPN and CDR2 is SVGIG (reference sequence). The CDR3 spells CAWSRQGYEQYF. The CDR3 DNA follows: TGTGCCTGGAGCCGACAGGGCTACGAGCAGTACTTC.

CDR3 region: CASSASPQGGSRHF. DNA for the CDR3: TGTGCCAGCAGCGCCTCCCCCCAGGGAGGGTCGAGGCATTTT. This sequence joins TRBV9 and TRBJ1-5; D may be TRBD1 (5 bases). The CDR3 contains 14 residues. Trimming shortened V by 3 bases and J by 15 bases, and 22 bases separated the two germline ends. Germline lookup yields CDR1 SGDLS and CDR2 YYNGEE.